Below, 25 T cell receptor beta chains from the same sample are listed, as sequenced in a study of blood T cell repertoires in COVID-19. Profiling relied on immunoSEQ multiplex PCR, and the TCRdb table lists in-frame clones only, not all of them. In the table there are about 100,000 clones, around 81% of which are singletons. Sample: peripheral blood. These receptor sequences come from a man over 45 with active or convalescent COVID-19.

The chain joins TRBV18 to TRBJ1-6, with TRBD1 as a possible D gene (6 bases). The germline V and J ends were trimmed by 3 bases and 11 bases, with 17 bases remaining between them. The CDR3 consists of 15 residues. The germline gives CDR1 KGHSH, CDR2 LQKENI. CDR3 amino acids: CASSPEQGTRTPLHF. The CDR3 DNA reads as TGTGCCAGCTCACCGGAACAGGGTACCCGGACACCCCTCCACTTT.

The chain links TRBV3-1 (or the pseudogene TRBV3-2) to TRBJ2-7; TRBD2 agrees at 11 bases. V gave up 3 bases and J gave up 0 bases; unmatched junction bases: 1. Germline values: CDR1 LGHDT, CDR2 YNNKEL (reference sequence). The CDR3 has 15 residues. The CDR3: CASSQTSGDSYEQYF. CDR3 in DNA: TGTGCCAGCAGCCAGACTAGCGGGGACTCCTACGAGCAGTACTTC.

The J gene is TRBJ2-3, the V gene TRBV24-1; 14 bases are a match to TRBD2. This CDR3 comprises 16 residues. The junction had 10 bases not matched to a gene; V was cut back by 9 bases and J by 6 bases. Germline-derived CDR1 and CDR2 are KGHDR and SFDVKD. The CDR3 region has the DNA TGTGCCACCGCCCCGGGACTAGCGGGAGTTGGGGATACGCAGTATTTT. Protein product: CATAPGLAGVGDTQYF.

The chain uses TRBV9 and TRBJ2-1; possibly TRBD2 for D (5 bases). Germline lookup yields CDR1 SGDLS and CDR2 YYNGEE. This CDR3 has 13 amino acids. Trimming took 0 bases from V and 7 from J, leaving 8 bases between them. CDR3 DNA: TGTGCCAGCAGCGTAGCTAGCCGAAATGAGCAGTTCTTC. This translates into CASSVASRNEQFF.

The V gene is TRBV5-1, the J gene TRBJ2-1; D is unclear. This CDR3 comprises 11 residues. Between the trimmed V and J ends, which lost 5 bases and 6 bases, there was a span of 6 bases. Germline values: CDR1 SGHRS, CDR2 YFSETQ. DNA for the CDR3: TGCGCCAGCAGTTACATCAATGAGCAGTTCTTC. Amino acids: CASSYINEQFF.

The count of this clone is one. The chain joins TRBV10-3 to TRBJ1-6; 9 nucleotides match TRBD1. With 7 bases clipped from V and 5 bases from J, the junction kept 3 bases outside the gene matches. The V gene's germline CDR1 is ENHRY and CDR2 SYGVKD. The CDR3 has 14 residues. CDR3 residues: CAITRDRDNSPLHF. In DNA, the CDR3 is TGTGCCATCACCAGGGACAGGGATAATTCACCCCTCCACTTT.

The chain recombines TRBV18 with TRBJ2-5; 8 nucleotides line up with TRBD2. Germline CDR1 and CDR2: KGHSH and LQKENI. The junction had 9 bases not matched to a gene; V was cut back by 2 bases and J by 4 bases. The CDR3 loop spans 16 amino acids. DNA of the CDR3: TGTGCCAGCTCACCAGTAGCGGGGACCACCGCAGAGACCCAGTACTTC. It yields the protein CASSPVAGTTAETQYF.

CDR3 DNA: TGCAGCGTTGAAGACAGTACCTACGAGCAGTACTTC. It codes for CSVEDSTYEQYF. The chain has TRBV29-1 and TRBJ2-7; no reliable D call. Trimming pared 0 bases from V and 2 bases from J, leaving 5 bases between. CDR1 and CDR2 (germline): SQVTM, ANQGSEA. The CDR3 sequence is 12 residues long.

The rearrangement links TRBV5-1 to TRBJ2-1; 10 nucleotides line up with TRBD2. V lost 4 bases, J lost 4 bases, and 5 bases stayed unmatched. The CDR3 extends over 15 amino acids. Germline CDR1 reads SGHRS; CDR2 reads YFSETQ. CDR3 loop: CASSLGLAAYNEQFF. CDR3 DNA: TGCGCCAGCAGCCTAGGACTAGCGGCTTACAATGAGCAGTTCTTC.

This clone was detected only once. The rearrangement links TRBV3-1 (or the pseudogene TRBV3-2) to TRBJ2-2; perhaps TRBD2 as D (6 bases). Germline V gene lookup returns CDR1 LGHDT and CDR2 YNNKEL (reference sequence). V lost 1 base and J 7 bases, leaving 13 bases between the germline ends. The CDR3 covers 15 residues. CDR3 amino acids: CASSQAQAGSGELFF. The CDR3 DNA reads TGTGCCAGCAGCCAAGCCCAGGCCGGGAGCGGGGAGCTGTTTTTT.

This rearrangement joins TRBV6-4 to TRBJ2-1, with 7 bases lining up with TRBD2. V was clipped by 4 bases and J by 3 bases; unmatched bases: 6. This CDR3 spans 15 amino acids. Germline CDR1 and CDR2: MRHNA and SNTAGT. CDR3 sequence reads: CASSVSGGDYNEQFF. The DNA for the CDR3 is TGTGCCAGCAGTGTCTCTGGGGGGGACTACAATGAGCAGTTCTTC.

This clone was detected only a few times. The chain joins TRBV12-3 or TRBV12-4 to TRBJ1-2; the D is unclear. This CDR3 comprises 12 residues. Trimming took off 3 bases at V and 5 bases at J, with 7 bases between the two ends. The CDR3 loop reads CASSFERYGYTF. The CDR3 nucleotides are TGTGCCAGCAGTTTTGAGCGTTATGGCTACACCTTC.

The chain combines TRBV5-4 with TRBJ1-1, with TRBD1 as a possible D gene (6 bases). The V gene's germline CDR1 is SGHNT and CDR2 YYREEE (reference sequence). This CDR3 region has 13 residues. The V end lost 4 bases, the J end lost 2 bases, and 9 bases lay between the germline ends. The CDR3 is CASSPRGNTEAFF. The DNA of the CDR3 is TGTGCCAGCAGCCCCAGGGGAAACACTGAAGCTTTCTTT. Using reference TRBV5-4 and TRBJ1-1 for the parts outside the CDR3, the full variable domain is ETGVTQSPTHLIKTRGQQVTLRCSSQSGHNTVSWYQQALGQGPQFIFQYYREEENGRGNFPPRFSGLQFPNYSSELNVNALELDDSALYLCASSPRGNTEAFFGQGTRLTVV.

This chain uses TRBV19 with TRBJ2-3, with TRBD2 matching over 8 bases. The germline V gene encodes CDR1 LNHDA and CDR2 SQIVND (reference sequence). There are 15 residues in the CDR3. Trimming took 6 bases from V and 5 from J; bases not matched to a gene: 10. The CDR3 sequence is CASSPRGGGVDTQYF. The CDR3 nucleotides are TGTGCCAGTAGCCCTCGGGGGGGAGGAGTAGATACGCAGTATTTT.

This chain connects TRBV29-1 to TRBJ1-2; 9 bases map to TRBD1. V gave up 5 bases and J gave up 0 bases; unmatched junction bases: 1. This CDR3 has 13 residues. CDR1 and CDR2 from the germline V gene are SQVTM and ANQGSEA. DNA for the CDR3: TGCAGCGTTCGGGACAGGGCTAACTATGGCTACACCTTC. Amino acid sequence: CSVRDRANYGYTF.

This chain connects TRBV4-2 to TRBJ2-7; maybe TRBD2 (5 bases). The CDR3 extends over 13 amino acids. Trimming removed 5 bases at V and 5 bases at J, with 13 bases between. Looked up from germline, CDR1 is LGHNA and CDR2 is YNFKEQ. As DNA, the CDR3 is TGTGCCAGCAGCTCTGGCCCGAGGGACGAGCAGTACTTC. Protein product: CASSSGPRDEQYF.

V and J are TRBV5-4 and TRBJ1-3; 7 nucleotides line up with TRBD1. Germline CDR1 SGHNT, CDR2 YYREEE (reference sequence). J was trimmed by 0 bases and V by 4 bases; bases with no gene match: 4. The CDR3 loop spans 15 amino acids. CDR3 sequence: CASSRDSHSGNTIYF. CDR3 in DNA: TGTGCCAGCAGCAGGGACAGTCACTCTGGAAACACCATATATTTT.

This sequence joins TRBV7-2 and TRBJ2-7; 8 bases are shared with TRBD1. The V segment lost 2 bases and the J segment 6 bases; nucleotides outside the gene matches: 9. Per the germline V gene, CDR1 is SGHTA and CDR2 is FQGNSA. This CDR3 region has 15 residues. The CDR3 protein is CASSLRQQGVSEQYF. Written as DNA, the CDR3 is TGTGCCAGCAGCTTAAGGCAACAGGGGGTTTCCGAGCAGTACTTC.

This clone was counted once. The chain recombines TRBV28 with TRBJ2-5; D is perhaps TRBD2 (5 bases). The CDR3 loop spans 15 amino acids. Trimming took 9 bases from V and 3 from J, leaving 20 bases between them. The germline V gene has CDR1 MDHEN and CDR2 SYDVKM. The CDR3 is CASLAPGLFKETQYF. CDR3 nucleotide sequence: TGTGCCAGTTTGGCACCTGGACTTTTCAAAGAGACCCAGTACTTC.

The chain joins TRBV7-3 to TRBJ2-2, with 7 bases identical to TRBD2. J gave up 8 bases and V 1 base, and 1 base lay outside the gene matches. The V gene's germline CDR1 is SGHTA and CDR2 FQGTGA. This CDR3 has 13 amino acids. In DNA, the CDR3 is TGTGCCAGCAGCTTAATGCGGGAGGGGGAGCTGTTTTTT. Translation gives CASSLMREGELFF.

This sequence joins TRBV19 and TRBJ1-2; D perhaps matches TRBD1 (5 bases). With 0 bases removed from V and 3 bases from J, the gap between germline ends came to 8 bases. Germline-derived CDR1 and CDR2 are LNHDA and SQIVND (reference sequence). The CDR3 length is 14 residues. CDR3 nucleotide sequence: TGTGCCAGTAGTATAGATGACAGACACTATGGCTACACCTTC. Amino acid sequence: CASSIDDRHYGYTF. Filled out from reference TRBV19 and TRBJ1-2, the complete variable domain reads DGGITQSPKYLFRKEGQNVTLSCEQNLNHDAMYWYRQDPGQGLRLIYYSQIVNDFQKGDIAEGYSVSREKKESFPLTVTSAQKNPTAFYLCASSIDDRHYGYTFGSGTRLTVV.

CDR3 nucleotide sequence: TGTGCCAGCAGCTTAAACCCCGGGGGCCAAGAGACCCAGTACTTC. Protein product: CASSLNPGGQETQYF. The genes are TRBV11-3 and TRBJ2-5; maybe TRBD2 (6 bases). The CDR3 has 15 residues. CDR1 and CDR2 from the germline V gene are SGHNT and YENEEA. Trimming removed 2 bases from V and 1 base from J, with 11 bases in between.

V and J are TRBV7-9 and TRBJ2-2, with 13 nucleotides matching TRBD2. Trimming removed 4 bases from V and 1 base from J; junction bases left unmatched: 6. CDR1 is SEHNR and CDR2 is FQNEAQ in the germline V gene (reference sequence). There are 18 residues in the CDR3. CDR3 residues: CASSSRGLAGENTGELFF. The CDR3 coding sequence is TGTGCCAGCAGCTCCCGAGGACTAGCGGGAGAGAACACCGGGGAGCTGTTTTTT. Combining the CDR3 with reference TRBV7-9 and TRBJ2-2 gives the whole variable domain DTGVSQNPRHKITKRGQNVTFRCDPISEHNRLYWYRQTLGQGPEFLTYFQNEAQLEKSRLLSDRFSAERPKGSFSTLEIQRTEQGDSAMYLCASSSRGLAGENTGELFFGEGSRLTVL.

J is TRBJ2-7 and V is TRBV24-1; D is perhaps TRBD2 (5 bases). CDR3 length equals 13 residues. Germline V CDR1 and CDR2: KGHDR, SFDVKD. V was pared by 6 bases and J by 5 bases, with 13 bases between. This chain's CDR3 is CATSLPGIDEQYF. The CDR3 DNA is TGTGCCACCAGTCTACCGGGAATCGACGAGCAGTACTTC.

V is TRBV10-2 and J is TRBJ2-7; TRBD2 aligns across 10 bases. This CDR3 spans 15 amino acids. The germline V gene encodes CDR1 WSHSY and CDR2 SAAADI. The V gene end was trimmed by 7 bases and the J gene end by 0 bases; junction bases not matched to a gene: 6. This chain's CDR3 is CASNGLAESSYEQYF. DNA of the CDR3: TGCGCCAGCAACGGACTAGCGGAAAGCTCCTACGAGCAGTACTTC.